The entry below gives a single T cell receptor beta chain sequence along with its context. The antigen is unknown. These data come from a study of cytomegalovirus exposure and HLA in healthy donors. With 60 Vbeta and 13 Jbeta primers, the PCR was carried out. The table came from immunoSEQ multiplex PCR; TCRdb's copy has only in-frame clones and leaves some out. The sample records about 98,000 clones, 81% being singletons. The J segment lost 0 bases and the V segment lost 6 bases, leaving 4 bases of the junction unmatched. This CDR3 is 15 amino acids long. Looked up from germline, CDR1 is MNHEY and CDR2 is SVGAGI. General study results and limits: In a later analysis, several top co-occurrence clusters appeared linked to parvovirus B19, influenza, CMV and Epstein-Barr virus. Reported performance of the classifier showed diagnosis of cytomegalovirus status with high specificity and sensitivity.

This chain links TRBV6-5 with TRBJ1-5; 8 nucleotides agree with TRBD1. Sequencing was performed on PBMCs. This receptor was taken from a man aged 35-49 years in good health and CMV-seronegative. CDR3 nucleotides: TGTGCCAGCAGCCCAGGGGGCCTTAGCAATCAGCCCCAGCATTTT. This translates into CASSPGGLSNQPQHF.